This is a list of T cell receptor beta chains from one sample in a study of blood T cell repertoires in COVID-19. The method was immunoSEQ multiplex PCR; TCRdb's version includes in-frame clones alone and lacks a portion of them. The sample records some 260,000 clones, just under 85% being singletons. Sequencing was performed on peripheral blood. The source is a man at least 80 years old with acute or convalescent COVID-19. CDR3s include the opening cysteine and the closing phenylalanine or tryptophan. The D gene is left open where the match is weak. Clone size is not always given. Where it is, it says once, few, many or a class for expanded clones.

clone_size	d_call	v_call	j_call	cdr3_aa	cdr3_nt
.	.	TRBV5-4	TRBJ2-3	CASSVQGPSTDTQYF	TGTGCCAGCAGCGTCCAGGGGCCTAGCACAGATACGCAGTATTTT
.	.	TRBV5-8	TRBJ1-4	CASSQGGAGEKLFF	TGTGCCAGCAGCCAGGGCGGGGCAGGTGAAAAACTGTTTTTT
.	.	TRBV20-1	TRBJ1-5	CSAKNYQAQHF	TGCAGTGCTAAGAATTACCAGGCCCAGCATTTT
.	TRBD1	TRBV6-5	TRBJ2-7	CASTLQGSYEQYF	TGTGCCAGCACCCTACAGGGGAGCTACGAGCAGTACTTC
once	TRBD1	TRBV6-5	TRBJ2-7	CASSYSAGGSKEQYF	TGTGCCAGCAGTTACTCGGCAGGGGGCTCGAAAGAGCAGTACTTC
.	TRBD1	TRBV3-1/TRBV3-2	TRBJ1-3	CASSQGTGRNTIYF	TGTGCCAGCAGCCAAGGGACAGGGCGAAACACCATATATTTT
once	.	TRBV6-5	TRBJ1-5	CASSSTRNSNQPQHF	TGTGCCAGCAGCTCGACTCGGAATAGCAATCAGCCCCAGCATTTT
.	.	TRBV2	TRBJ1-5	CASSDEARVQPQHF	TGTGCCAGCAGTGATGAGGCCAGGGTTCAGCCCCAGCATTTT
once	.	TRBV6-5	TRBJ1-6	CASSLSFTLHF	TGTGCCAGCAGTCTATCTTTCACCCTCCACTTT
.	.	TRBV5-4	TRBJ1-4	CASSPDARGREKLFF	TGTGCCAGCAGCCCTGACGCCCGAGGTCGTGAAAAACTGTTTTTT
few	.	TRBV7-9	TRBJ1-4	CASSVKGPNEKLFF	TGTGCCAGCAGCGTGAAGGGGCCGAATGAAAAACTGTTTTTT
.	TRBD1	TRBV24-1	TRBJ1-4	CATSDGQGGSTKLFF	TGTGCCACCAGTGATGGACAGGGCGGTTCTACAAAACTGTTTTTT
.	TRBD2	TRBV5-1	TRBJ2-3	CASSLQGGRDTQYF	TGCGCCAGCAGCTTGCAGGGAGGGCGAGATACGCAGTATTTT
.	.	TRBV7-8	TRBJ1-1	CASSLTQNTEAFF	TGTGCCAGCAGCTTAACACAGAACACTGAAGCTTTCTTT
.	TRBD1	TRBV3-1/TRBV3-2	TRBJ2-7	CASSQPLRGHTYEQYF	TGTGCCAGCAGCCAACCCCTCAGGGGGCATACCTACGAGCAGTACTTC
.	.	TRBV20-1	TRBJ2-1	CSGSEGGYEQFF	TGCAGTGGTAGTGAGGGCGGGTATGAGCAGTTCTTC
.	.	TRBV29-1	TRBJ2-6	CSVEQGSSGANVLTF	TGCAGCGTTGAACAGGGCAGCTCTGGGGCCAACGTCCTGACTTTC
.	.	TRBV24-1	TRBJ1-2	CATSDGRPPLDGYTF	TGTGCCACCAGTGATGGGAGACCTCCCCTGGATGGCTACACCTTC
.	TRBD2	TRBV3-1/TRBV3-2	TRBJ2-5	CASSPGLAGAQETQYF	TGTGCCAGCAGCCCGGGACTAGCGGGCGCCCAAGAGACCCAGTACTTC
.	.	TRBV19	TRBJ2-1	CASSPQQGGVRVF	TGTGCCAGTAGCCCCCAGCAGGGGGGAGTGCGAGTCTTC
.	.	TRBV30	TRBJ1-5	CAWRNPGRGRQPQHF	TGTGCCTGGAGGAATCCGGGACGGGGGAGACAGCCCCAGCATTTT
.	TRBD1	TRBV5-1	TRBJ2-1	CAIQGVSSYNEQFF	TGCGCCATACAGGGGGTGAGTTCCTACAATGAGCAGTTCTTC
.	.	TRBV3-1/TRBV3-2	TRBJ1-4	CASSPTGKSEKLFF	TGTGCCAGCAGCCCTACAGGGAAGAGTGAAAAACTGTTTTTT
few	.	TRBV7-9	TRBJ1-3	CASSLVAGGNTIYF	TGTGCCAGCAGCTTAGTCGCAGGGGGAAACACCATATATTTT
once	.	TRBV5-6	TRBJ2-7	CASSLSVRGYEQYF	TGTGCCAGCAGCTTGTCCGTCAGGGGCTACGAGCAGTACTTC
.	.	TRBV21-1	TRBJ1-1	CASSKGGRGANTEAFF	TGTGCCAGCAGCAAGGGTGGCAGGGGCGCTAACACTGAAGCTTTCTTT
.	.	TRBV5-8	TRBJ1-3	CASSLSPGLGNTIYF	TGTGCCAGCAGCTTGTCTCCAGGACTAGGAAACACCATATATTTT
.	.	TRBV5-6	TRBJ1-6	CASSLYRGSSYNSPLHF	TGTGCCAGCAGCTTGTATAGGGGCAGCTCCTATAATTCACCCCTCCACTTT
few	.	TRBV27	TRBJ1-2	CASSFSIPRDGPNYGYTF	TGTGCCAGCAGCTTCTCCATCCCCCGGGATGGGCCAAACTATGGCTACACCTTC
.	.	TRBV19	TRBJ2-7	CASSHPSRTRVAEQYF	TGTGCCAGTAGTCACCCCTCCCGCACTCGGGTTGCCGAGCAGTACTTC
.	.	TRBV6-5	TRBJ1-2	CASSTGITRAHGYTF	TGTGCCAGCAGTACAGGCATAACAAGGGCCCATGGCTACACCTTC
.	.	TRBV21-1	TRBJ2-7	CASMRTSCTYEQYF	TGTGCCAGCATGAGGACTAGCTGTACCTACGAGCAGTACTTC
.	.	TRBV6-5	TRBJ1-3	CASTKAGGSGNTIYF	TGTGCCAGCACCAAGGCGGGTGGGTCTGGAAACACCATATATTTT
once	TRBD1	TRBV6-5	TRBJ1-2	CAQRQGEISGYTF	TGTGCCCAGAGACAGGGTGAGATCTCTGGCTACACCTTC
.	TRBD2	TRBV18	TRBJ2-1	CASSPRGLAGGGNEQFF	TGTGCCAGCTCACCACGAGGACTAGCGGGAGGGGGGAATGAGCAGTTCTTC
.	.	TRBV24-1	TRBJ2-6	CATSDPRLLASGANVLTF	TGTGCCACCAGTGATCCCCGACTTCTGGCCTCTGGGGCCAACGTCCTGACTTTC
.	TRBD1	TRBV18	TRBJ2-7	CASSPPGQGTSYEQYF	TGTGCCAGCTCACCACCGGGACAGGGGACTTCCTACGAGCAGTACTTC
.	TRBD1	TRBV7-2	TRBJ1-2	CASSLARTGSHPYTF	TGTGCCAGCAGCTTAGCACGGACAGGGAGTCACCCCTACACCTTC
.	.	TRBV11-3	TRBJ2-3	CASSLRGTDTQYF	TGTGCCAGCAGCTTAAGAGGAACAGATACGCAGTATTTT
.	.	TRBV30	TRBJ1-5	CAWSTDTGGQPQHF	TGTGCCTGGAGTACGGACACGGGTGGGCAGCCCCAGCATTTT
.	TRBD1	TRBV7-8	TRBJ2-7	CASSLVSGAGGYEQYF	TGTGCCAGCAGCTTAGTTAGTGGGGCAGGGGGCTACGAGCAGTACTTC
.	.	TRBV5-5	TRBJ1-6	CASSPQVPGNSPLHF	TGTGCCAGCAGCCCTCAAGTCCCGGGGAATTCACCCCTCCACTTT
.	TRBD2	TRBV5-4	TRBJ2-7	CASSPSGVTYEQYF	TGTGCCAGCAGCCCTAGCGGGGTCACCTACGAGCAGTACTTC
.	TRBD1	TRBV6-6	TRBJ1-3	CASRTGGATGNTIYF	TGTGCCAGCAGGACAGGGGGGGCGACCGGAAACACCATATATTTT
once	.	TRBV15	TRBJ2-7	CATSRDRGYEQYF	TGTGCCACCAGCAGAGACAGGGGCTACGAGCAGTACTTC
.	.	TRBV30	TRBJ2-2	CAWSGVAGGLTGELFF	TGTGCCTGGAGTGGGGTAGCAGGAGGGCTCACCGGGGAGCTGTTTTTT
.	.	TRBV5-8	TRBJ1-4	CASSLKRQTNNEKLFF	TGTGCCAGCAGCCTCAAACGACAGACAAATAATGAAAAACTGTTTTTT
.	.	TRBV27	TRBJ1-5	CASSLSLGASQPQHF	TGTGCCAGCAGTTTATCTCTTGGTGCCAGTCAGCCCCAGCATTTT
.	.	TRBV5-1	TRBJ1-6	CASSYTGNYNSPLHF	TGCGCCAGCAGTTACACAGGCAACTATAATTCACCCCTCCACTTT
.	TRBD1	TRBV24-1	TRBJ2-1	CATSDSGGPISYNEQFF	TGTGCCACCAGTGATTCAGGGGGCCCAATCTCCTACAATGAGCAGTTCTTC
.	TRBD2	TRBV27	TRBJ2-7	CASSRGTSGAVWYF	TGTGCCAGCAGTCGGGGGACTAGCGGGGCGGTATGGTACTTC
.	.	TRBV9	TRBJ1-2	CASSTGNYGYTF	TGTGCCAGCAGCACCGGGAACTATGGCTACACCTTC
.	TRBD1	TRBV18	TRBJ1-2	CASSHDRGPTDGYTF	TGTGCCAGCTCTCACGACAGGGGCCCGACTGATGGCTACACCTTC
.	.	TRBV12-1	TRBJ2-7	CASSQGLAVQSSYEQYF	TGTGCCAGCAGCCAAGGACTAGCGGTCCAGAGCTCCTACGAGCAGTACTTC
.	.	TRBV3-1/TRBV3-2	TRBJ1-6	CASSQDLVSASPLHF	TGTGCCAGCAGCCAAGATCTGGTTAGCGCGTCACCCCTCCACTTT
.	TRBD1	TRBV5-1	TRBJ1-3	CASSQMTGRGGNTIYF	TGCGCCAGCAGTCAGATGACAGGGAGAGGCGGAAACACCATATATTTT
.	.	TRBV7-9	TRBJ1-3	CASSLAWLSGNTIYF	TGTGCCAGCAGCTTAGCTTGGCTCTCTGGAAACACCATATATTTT
.	.	TRBV18	TRBJ1-6	CASSSINSPLHF	TGTGCCAGCTCATCAATTAATTCACCCCTCCACTTT
.	TRBD1	TRBV5-6	TRBJ1-5	CASSLARQGASQPQHF	TGTGCCAGCAGCTTGGCCCGACAGGGGGCAAGTCAGCCCCAGCATTTT